This T cell receptor (beta chain) was sequenced for a study of TIL therapy for anti-PD-1-resistant metastatic lung cancer. The wider study: Tumor harvest preceded PD-1/PD-L1 blockade, followed by nivolumab treatment. General study points: After infusion, TIL clonotypes partly replaced peripheral T cells and declined over months.

Indicated time point: pre-treatment sample, taken before nivolumab and TIL therapy. About this clone: Its antigen is unknown.

The CDR3 totals 16 residues. Germline CDR1 is MNHNY and CDR2 is SVGAGI (reference sequence). Trimming at V came to 6 bases and at J to 0 bases, leaving 8 bases not matched to a gene. The immunoSEQ assay was v3. Repertoires were generated with immunoSEQ multiplex PCR, while TCRdb's copy carries only in-frame clones and drops some. The sample holds tens of thousands of clones, under 75% seen once. The clonotype was recovered from a person aged 25 to 85 with non-small cell lung cancer. The chain uses TRBV6-6 and TRBJ2-1, with TRBD1 matching 7 bases. Sequencing was performed on blood, taken at baseline. As DNA, the CDR3 is TGTGCCAGCAGCCCTCCCGGGACAGTCTCCTACAATGAGCAGTTCTTC. Residues: CASSPPGTVSYNEQFF.